This T cell receptor beta chain was obtained from a study of cytomegalovirus exposure and HLA in healthy donors. The PCR ran on 60 Vbeta and 13 Jbeta primers. The protocol was immunoSEQ multiplex PCR, while the TCRdb copy is restricted to in-frame clones and leaves out a portion. This table has under 300,000 clones, 70% to 90% appearing once. Those who donated were healthy bone marrow donors. Concerning this clone itself: The antigen remains unidentified.

Germline CDR1 is MGHRA and CDR2 is YSYEKL. The CDR3 has 18 residues. Trimming cost V 5 bases and J 3 bases, with 22 bases left between them. Broader study findings: No immune exposure information besides CMV serostatus was available. In a later analysis, productive TCRs from donors in an Asian-associated ancestry cluster reportedly carried fewer N-insertions than the cohort mean. Presence/absence analyses rested on an assumption that sequencing depth was roughly uniform across donors.

The chain recombines TRBV4-1 with TRBJ2-2, with a possible D match to TRBD1 (6 bases). This TCR was recovered from a woman in her fifties or sixties in good health and CMV-seropositive. The sequenced material came from PBMCs. CDR3 in DNA: TGCGCCAGCAGCGAACTCCCCCCCTCTGGGACACACACCGGGGAGCTGTTTTTT. This encodes CASSELPPSGTHTGELFF.